These 8 T cell receptor beta chains originate from one sample sequenced in a study of neoadjuvant nivolumab and ipilimumab in lung cancer. Using immunoSEQ multiplex PCR, the repertoire was profiled, and TCRdb retains in-frame clones only, with some absent. The table records roughly 9,900 clones, roughly four fifths of them present only once. The sample was peripheral blood, taken before neoadjuvant nivolumab, alone or with ipilimumab. Receptors were obtained from an adult with non-small cell lung cancer.

J is TRBJ1-2 and V is TRBV19; the match to TRBD1 covers 7 bases. CDR1 and CDR2 (germline): LNHDA, SQIVND (reference sequence). J gave up 2 bases and V 6 bases, and 6 bases lay outside the gene matches. This CDR3 contains 14 residues. The CDR3 loop is CASSSSGGNYGYTF. As DNA, the CDR3 is TGTGCCAGTAGCTCCTCAGGGGGGAACTATGGCTACACCTTC.

The chain employs TRBV11-2 and TRBJ2-1; maybe TRBD2 (6 bases). V lost 5 bases, J lost 1 base, and 21 bases lay in between. The CDR3 totals 18 residues. CDR1 SGHAT and CDR2 FQNNGV come from the germline V gene. The CDR3 DNA follows: TGTGCCAGCAGCCGACGAGGTTCCGGGACTTTGTCCTACAATGAGCAGTTCTTC. Amino acids: CASSRRGSGTLSYNEQFF.

The V and J genes are TRBV7-3 and TRBJ2-5; a possible D gene is TRBD1 (6 bases). V was clipped by 5 bases and J by 5 bases, with 18 bases between them. CDR1 and CDR2 from the germline V gene are SGHTA and FQGTGA. This CDR3 spans 15 amino acids. The CDR3 bases are TGTGCCAGCAGCGTCGCCAGGGGAATTGGGGAGACCCAGTACTTC. This translates into CASSVARGIGETQYF.

The chain couples TRBV11-2 to TRBJ2-1, with 7 bases aligning to TRBD1. CDR1 is SGHAT and CDR2 is FQNNGV in the germline V gene. The CDR3 is made up of 15 amino acids. V shed 6 bases and J 6 bases; nucleotides not matched to a gene: 11. CDR3 in amino acids: CASSPQGTSRNEQFF. In nucleotides, the CDR3 is TGTGCCAGCAGTCCACAGGGGACCAGCCGCAATGAGCAGTTCTTC.

CDR3 region: CASSLGGQGVQETQYF. In DNA form, the CDR3 reads TGTGCCAGCAGCCTAGGCGGACAGGGGGTACAAGAGACCCAGTACTTC. The chain couples TRBV7-9 to TRBJ2-5; 10 nucleotides align to TRBD1. This CDR3 comprises 16 residues. Germline-derived CDR1 and CDR2 are SEHNR and FQNEAQ (reference sequence). V lost 5 bases, J lost 2 bases, and 8 bases stayed unmatched.

The chain employs TRBV6-6 and TRBJ2-7; 8 bases align to TRBD1. The V segment lost 7 bases and the J segment 1 base; nucleotides outside the gene matches: 12. Germline assignment: CDR1 MNHNY and CDR2 SVGAGI (reference sequence). The CDR3 runs 16 residues. The CDR3 region has the DNA TGTGCCAGCAACATCCGAGGGACAGGCTCATCCTACGAGCAGTACTTC. It translates to CASNIRGTGSSYEQYF.

V gene TRBV7-9 combines with J gene TRBJ2-1; 10 nucleotides agree with TRBD2. Per germline, CDR1 SEHNR and CDR2 FQNEAQ (reference sequence). Trimming cost V 5 bases and J 6 bases; bases outside gene matches: 7. This CDR3 contains 15 residues. The CDR3 protein is CASSPTLAGVNEQFF. CDR3 bases: TGTGCCAGCAGCCCCACGCTAGCGGGAGTCAATGAGCAGTTCTTC.

The chain couples TRBV28 to TRBJ2-3, with 7 nucleotides matching TRBD2. V lost 2 bases, J lost 3 bases, and 5 bases stayed unmatched. The CDR3 contains 15 residues. Germline assignment: CDR1 MDHEN and CDR2 SYDVKM. DNA of the CDR3: TGTGCCAGCAGTTTAGCGGGAGTCCAGACAGATACGCAGTATTTT. Encoded protein: CASSLAGVQTDTQYF.